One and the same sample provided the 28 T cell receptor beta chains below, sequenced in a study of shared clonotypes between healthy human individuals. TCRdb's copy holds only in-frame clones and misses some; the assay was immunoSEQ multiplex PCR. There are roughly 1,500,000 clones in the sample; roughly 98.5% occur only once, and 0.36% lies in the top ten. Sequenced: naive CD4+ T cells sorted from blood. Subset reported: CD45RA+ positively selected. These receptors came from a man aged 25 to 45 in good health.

This CDR3 is CASSSRGGKPQHF. Here the CDR3 DNA reads TGCGCCAGCAGCTCCAGGGGCGGGAAGCCCCAGCATTTT. The V gene is TRBV5-1, the J gene TRBJ1-5; a possible D gene is TRBD1 (6 bases). Trimming shortened V by 3 bases and J by 8 bases, and 12 bases separated the two germline ends. Germline lookup yields CDR1 SGHRS and CDR2 YFSETQ. The CDR3 spans 13 residues.

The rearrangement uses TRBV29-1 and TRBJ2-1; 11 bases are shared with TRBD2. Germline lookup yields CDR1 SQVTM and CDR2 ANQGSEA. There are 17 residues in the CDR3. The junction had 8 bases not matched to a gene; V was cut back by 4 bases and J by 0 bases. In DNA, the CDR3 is TGCAGCGTTGTGACTAGCGGGGTAAAAAGCTCCTACAATGAGCAGTTCTTC. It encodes CSVVTSGVKSSYNEQFF.

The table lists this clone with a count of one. Here the CDR3 DNA reads TGTGCCAGCAGCTTAGGATTTGTGTCCTACGAGCAGTACTTC. Its translation is CASSLGFVSYEQYF. The chain uses TRBV7-6 and TRBJ2-7; D unresolved. The V end lost 1 base, the J end lost 1 base, and 8 bases lay between the germline ends. The CDR3 runs to 14 residues. Germline V lookup: CDR1 SGHVS, CDR2 FNYEAQ.

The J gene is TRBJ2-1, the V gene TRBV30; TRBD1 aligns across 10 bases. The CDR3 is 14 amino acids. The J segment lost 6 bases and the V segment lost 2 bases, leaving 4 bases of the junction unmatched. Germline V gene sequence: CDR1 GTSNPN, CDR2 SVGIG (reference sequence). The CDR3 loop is CAWSRQGALNEQFF. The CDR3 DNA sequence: TGTGCCTGGAGTCGACAGGGGGCGCTCAATGAGCAGTTCTTC.

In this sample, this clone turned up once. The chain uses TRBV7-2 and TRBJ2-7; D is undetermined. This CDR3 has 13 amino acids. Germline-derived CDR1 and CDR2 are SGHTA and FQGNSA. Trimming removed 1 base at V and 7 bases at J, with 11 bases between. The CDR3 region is CASSLVTYVEQYF. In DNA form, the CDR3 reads TGTGCCAGCAGCTTAGTGACCTACGTGGAGCAGTACTTC.

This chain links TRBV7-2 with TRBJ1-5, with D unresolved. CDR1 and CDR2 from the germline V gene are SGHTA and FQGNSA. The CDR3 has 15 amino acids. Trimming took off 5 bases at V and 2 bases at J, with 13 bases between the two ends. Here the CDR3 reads CASSPGRARNQPQHF. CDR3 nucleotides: TGTGCCAGCAGCCCCGGACGGGCACGCAATCAGCCCCAGCATTTT. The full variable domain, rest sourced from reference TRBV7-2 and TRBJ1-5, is GAGVSQSPSNKVTEKGKDVELRCDPISGHTALYWYRQSLGQGLEFLIYFQGNSAPDKSGLPSDRFSAERTGGSVSTLTIQRTQQEDSAVYLCASSPGRARNQPQHFGDGTRLSIL.

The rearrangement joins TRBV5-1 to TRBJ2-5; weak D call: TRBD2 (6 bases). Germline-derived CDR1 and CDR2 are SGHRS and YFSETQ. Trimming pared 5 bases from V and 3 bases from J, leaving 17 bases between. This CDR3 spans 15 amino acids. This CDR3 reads CASSPSGSGEETQYF. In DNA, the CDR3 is TGCGCCAGCAGTCCGAGCGGGTCTGGGGAAGAGACCCAGTACTTC.

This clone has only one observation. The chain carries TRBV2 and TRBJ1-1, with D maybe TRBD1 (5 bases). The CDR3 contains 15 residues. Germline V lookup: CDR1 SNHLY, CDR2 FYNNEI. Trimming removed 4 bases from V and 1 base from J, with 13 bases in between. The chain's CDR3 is CASSGFQGSNTEAFF. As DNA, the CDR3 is TGTGCCAGCAGTGGTTTTCAGGGTTCGAACACTGAAGCTTTCTTT.

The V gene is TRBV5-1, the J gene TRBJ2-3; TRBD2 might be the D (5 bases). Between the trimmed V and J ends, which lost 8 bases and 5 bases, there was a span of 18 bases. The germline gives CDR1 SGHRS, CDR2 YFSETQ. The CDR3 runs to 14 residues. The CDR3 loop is CASAPESGGDTQYF. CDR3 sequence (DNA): TGCGCCAGTGCGCCCGAGAGCGGAGGAGATACGCAGTATTTT.

CDR3 DNA sequence: TGTGCCGCTAGCGGGAGGGCGGGCCACGAGCAGTACTTC. Amino acid sequence: CAASGRAGHEQYF. V usage is TRBV19 and J usage is TRBJ2-7, with 12 positions matching TRBD2. J was trimmed by 5 bases and V by 11 bases; bases with no gene match: 7. Germline CDR1 reads LNHDA; CDR2 reads SQIVND (reference sequence). This CDR3 has 13 residues.

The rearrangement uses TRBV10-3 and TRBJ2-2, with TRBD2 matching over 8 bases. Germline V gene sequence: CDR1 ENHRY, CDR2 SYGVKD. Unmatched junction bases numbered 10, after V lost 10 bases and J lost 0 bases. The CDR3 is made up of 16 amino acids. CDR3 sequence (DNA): TGTGCCACGACCGGGCTAGCGGGCGCGAACACCGGGGAGCTGTTTTTT. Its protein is CATTGLAGANTGELFF.

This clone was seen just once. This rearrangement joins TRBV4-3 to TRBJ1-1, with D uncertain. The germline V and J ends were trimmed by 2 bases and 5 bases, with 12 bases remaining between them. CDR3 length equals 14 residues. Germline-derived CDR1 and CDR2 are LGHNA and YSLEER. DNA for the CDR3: TGCGCCAGCAGCCAAACGTCGACGGGAACTGAAGCTTTCTTT. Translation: CASSQTSTGTEAFF.

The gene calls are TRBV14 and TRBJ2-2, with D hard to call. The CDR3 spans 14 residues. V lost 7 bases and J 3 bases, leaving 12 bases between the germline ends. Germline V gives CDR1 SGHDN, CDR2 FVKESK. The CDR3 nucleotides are TGTGCCAGCAAGCCTAGATTGGACACCGGGGAGCTGTTTTTT. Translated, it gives CASKPRLDTGELFF.

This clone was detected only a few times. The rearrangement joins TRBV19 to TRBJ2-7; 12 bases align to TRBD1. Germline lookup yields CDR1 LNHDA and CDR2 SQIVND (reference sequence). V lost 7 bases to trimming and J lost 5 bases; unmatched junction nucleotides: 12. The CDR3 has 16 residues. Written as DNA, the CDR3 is TGTGCCAGTACAGAACGAGGGACAGGGGGCGGGAACGAGCAGTACTTC. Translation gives CASTERGTGGGNEQYF. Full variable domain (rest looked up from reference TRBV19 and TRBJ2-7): DGGITQSPKYLFRKEGQNVTLSCEQNLNHDAMYWYRQDPGQGLRLIYYSQIVNDFQKGDIAEGYSVSREKKESFPLTVTSAQKNPTAFYLCASTERGTGGGNEQYFGPGTRLTVT.

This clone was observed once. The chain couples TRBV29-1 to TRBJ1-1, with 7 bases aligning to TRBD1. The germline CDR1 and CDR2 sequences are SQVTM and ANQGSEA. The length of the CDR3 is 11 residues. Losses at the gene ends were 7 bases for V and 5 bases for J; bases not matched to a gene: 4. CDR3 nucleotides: TGCAGCGCACAGGGGAGTACTGAAGCTTTCTTT. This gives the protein CSAQGSTEAFF.

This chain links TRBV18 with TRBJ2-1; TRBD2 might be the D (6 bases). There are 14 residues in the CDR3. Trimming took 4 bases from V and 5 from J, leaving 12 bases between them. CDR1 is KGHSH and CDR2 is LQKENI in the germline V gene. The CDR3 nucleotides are TGTGCCAGCTCACTAGAGGGACTGAACAATGAGCAGTTCTTC. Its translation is CASSLEGLNNEQFF.

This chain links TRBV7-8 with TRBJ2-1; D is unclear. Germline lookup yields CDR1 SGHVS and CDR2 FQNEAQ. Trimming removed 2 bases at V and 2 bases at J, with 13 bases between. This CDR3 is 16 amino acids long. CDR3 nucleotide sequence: TGTGCCAGCAGCTTAAGGAGAGGTACCGCCTACAATGAGCAGTTCTTC. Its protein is CASSLRRGTAYNEQFF.

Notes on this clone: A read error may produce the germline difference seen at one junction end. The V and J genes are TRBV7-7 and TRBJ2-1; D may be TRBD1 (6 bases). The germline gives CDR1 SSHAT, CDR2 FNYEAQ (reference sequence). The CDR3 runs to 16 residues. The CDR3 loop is CASSLGLGAGYNEQFF. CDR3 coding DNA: TGTGCTAGCAGCTTAGGGTTGGGGGCTGGGTACAATGAGCAGTTCTTC.

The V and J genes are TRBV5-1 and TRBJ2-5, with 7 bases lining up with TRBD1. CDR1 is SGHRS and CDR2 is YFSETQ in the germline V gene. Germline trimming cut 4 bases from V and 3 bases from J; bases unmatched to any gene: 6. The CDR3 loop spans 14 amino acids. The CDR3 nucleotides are TGCGCCAGCAGCCCTGGGGGACAGAAAGAGACCCAGTACTTC. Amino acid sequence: CASSPGGQKETQYF.

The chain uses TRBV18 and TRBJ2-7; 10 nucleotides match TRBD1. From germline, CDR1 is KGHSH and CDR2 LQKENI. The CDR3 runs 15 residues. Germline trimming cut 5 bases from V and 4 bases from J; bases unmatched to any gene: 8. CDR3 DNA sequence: TGTGCCAGCTCATCGAACCGGGACAGGGGTTACGAGCAGTACTTC. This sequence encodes CASSSNRDRGYEQYF.

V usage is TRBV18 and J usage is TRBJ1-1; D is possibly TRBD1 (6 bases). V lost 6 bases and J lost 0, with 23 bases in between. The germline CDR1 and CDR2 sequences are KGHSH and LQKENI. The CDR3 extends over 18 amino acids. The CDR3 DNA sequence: TGTGCCAGCTCCCGCACTCGGACCTATAGGGACATGAACACTGAAGCTTTCTTT. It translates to CASSRTRTYRDMNTEAFF. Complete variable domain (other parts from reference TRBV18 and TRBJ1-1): NAGVMQNPRHLVRRRGQEARLRCSPMKGHSHVYWYRQLPEEGLKFMVYLQKENIIDESGMPKERFSAEFPKEGPSILRIQQVVRGDSAAYFCASSRTRTYRDMNTEAFFGQGTRLTVV.

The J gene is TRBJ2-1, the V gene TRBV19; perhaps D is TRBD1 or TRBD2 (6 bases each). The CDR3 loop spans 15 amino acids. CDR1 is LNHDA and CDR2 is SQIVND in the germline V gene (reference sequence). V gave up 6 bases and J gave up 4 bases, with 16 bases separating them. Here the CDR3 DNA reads TGTGCCAGTAGCCTCGGGGGCGGCCCATACAATGAGCAGTTCTTC. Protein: CASSLGGGPYNEQFF.

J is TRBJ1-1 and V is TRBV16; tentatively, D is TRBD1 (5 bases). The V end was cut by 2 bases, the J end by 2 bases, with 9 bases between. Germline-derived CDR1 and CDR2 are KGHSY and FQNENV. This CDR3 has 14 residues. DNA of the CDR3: TGTGCCAGCAGCCAACCAGGGCTTAACACTGAAGCTTTCTTT. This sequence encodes CASSQPGLNTEAFF.

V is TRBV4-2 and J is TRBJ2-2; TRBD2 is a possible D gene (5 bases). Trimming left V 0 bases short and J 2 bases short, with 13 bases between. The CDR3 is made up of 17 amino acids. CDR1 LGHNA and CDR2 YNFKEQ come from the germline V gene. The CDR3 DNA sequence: TGTGCCAGCAGCCAAGAAGATCGACTACCTAACACCGGGGAGCTGTTTTTT. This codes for CASSQEDRLPNTGELFF.

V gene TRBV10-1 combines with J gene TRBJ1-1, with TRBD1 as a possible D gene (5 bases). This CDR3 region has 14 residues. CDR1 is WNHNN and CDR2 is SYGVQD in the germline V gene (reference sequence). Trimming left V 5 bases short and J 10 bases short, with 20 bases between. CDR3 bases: TGCGCCAGCAGTCACGTAGACCGTCCGGACACAGCTTTCTTT. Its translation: CASSHVDRPDTAFF.

The CDR3 reads CASSHDVANTGELFF. In DNA form, the CDR3 reads TGTGCCAGCTCGCACGACGTGGCGAACACCGGGGAGCTGTTTTTT. The J gene is TRBJ2-2, the V gene TRBV18; no reliable D call. From germline, CDR1 is KGHSH and CDR2 LQKENI. Trimming took off 6 bases at V and 0 bases at J, with 11 bases between the two ends. CDR3 length equals 15 residues.

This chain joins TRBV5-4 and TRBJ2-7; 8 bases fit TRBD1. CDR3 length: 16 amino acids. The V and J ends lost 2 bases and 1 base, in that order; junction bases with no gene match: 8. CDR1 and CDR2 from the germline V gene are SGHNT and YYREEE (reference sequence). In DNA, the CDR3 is TGTGCCAGCAGCTTCGCAGGGGGCGCTAGGTCCTACGAGCAGTACTTC. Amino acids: CASSFAGGARSYEQYF.

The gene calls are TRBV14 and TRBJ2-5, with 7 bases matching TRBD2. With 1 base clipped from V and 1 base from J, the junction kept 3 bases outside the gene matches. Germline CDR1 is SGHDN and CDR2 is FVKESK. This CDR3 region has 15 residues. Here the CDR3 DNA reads TGTGCCAGCAGCCAAGGGGGACTAATCCAAGAGACCCAGTACTTC. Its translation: CASSQGGLIQETQYF. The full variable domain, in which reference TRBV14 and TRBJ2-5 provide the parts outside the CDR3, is EAGVTQFPSHSVIEKGQTVTLRCDPISGHDNLYWYRRVMGKEIKFLLHFVKESKQDESGMPNNRFLAERTGGTYSTLKVQPAELEDSGVYFCASSQGGLIQETQYFGPGTRLLVL.